The 25 T cell receptor beta chains presented below share a single source sample, sequenced in a study of T cell responses to AZD1222 COVID-19 vaccine. Clones were read by immunoSEQ multiplex PCR, and TCRdb kept only the in-frame ones, dropping some. The table lists about 130,000 clones, about 89% of them singletons, with approximately 4.2% in the top ten. The source material was peripheral blood, sampled on day 0 of AZD1222 vaccination. The source of these receptors is an adult in good health.

The chain carries TRBV5-4 and TRBJ2-5; 7 bases agree with TRBD1. Germline CDR1 SGHNT, CDR2 YYREEE (reference sequence). The CDR3 has 16 amino acids. The V gene end was trimmed by 0 bases and the J gene end by 2 bases; junction bases not matched to a gene: 7. CDR3 sequence: CASSLVTGATQETQYF. The CDR3 DNA reads as TGTGCCAGCAGCTTGGTTACAGGGGCCACTCAAGAGACCCAGTACTTC. Together with reference TRBV5-4 and TRBJ2-5, the CDR3 gives the full variable domain: ETGVTQSPTHLIKTRGQQVTLRCSSQSGHNTVSWYQQALGQGPQFIFQYYREEENGRGNFPPRFSGLQFPNYSSELNVNALELDDSALYLCASSLVTGATQETQYFGPGTRLLVL.

V is TRBV7-9 and J is TRBJ2-3, with D possibly being TRBD1 or TRBD2 (5 bases each). The CDR3 loop spans 19 amino acids. V gave up 3 bases and J gave up 0 bases, with 22 bases separating them. Germline V gene data show CDR1 as SEHNR and CDR2 as FQNEAQ (reference sequence). For the CDR3, the DNA is TGTGCCAGCAGCTTTTCTAGCCCCAGAAGACAGAGAAGCACAGATACGCAGTATTTT. Its translation is CASSFSSPRRQRSTDTQYF.

The V gene is TRBV7-2, the J gene TRBJ1-5; D remains unclear. Germline V gene sequence: CDR1 SGHTA, CDR2 FQGNSA. The germline V and J ends were trimmed by 1 base and 0 bases, with 16 bases remaining between them. This CDR3 is 18 amino acids long. The CDR3 bases are TGTGCCAGCAGCTTAGAGTCGGCAGCGGTTCTTAGCAATCAGCCCCAGCATTTT. Amino acids: CASSLESAAVLSNQPQHF.

V and J are TRBV9 and TRBJ2-5; tentatively, D is TRBD2 (6 bases). This CDR3 spans 13 amino acids. The V gene's germline CDR1 is SGDLS and CDR2 YYNGEE. V dropped 6 bases and J dropped 3 bases, with 12 bases sitting between them. The CDR3: CASNGGNEETQYF. DNA of the CDR3: TGTGCCAGCAACGGCGGGAACGAAGAGACCCAGTACTTC.

Comment on this clone: One end of the junction does not line up with germline, which may come from a read error. The chain combines TRBV6-6 with TRBJ1-1; D unclear. CDR1 and CDR2 from the germline V gene are MNHNY and SVGAGI (reference sequence). The CDR3 runs 13 residues. The chain's CDR3 is CASSYRMNAEAFF. CDR3 nucleotide sequence: TGTGCCAGCAGTTATAGGATGAACGCTGAAGCTTTCTTT.

The chain has TRBV7-9 and TRBJ1-5; D perhaps matches TRBD1 (5 bases). V dropped 5 bases and J dropped 0 bases, with 11 bases sitting between them. The germline CDR1 and CDR2 sequences are SEHNR and FQNEAQ (reference sequence). This CDR3 spans 15 amino acids. CDR3 loop: CASSPWDVSNQPQHF. The CDR3 nucleotides are TGTGCCAGCAGCCCCTGGGACGTTAGCAATCAGCCCCAGCATTTT.

The CDR3 DNA reads as TGTGCCTGGAGCCTGGGACTAGCGGGAGGAAGGGAGCAGTTCTTC. Encoded protein: CAWSLGLAGGREQFF. The chain employs TRBV30 and TRBJ2-1; TRBD2 matches at 15 bases. The J segment lost 10 bases and the V segment lost 3 bases, leaving 7 bases of the junction unmatched. The CDR3 consists of 15 residues. CDR1 GTSNPN and CDR2 SVGIG come from the germline V gene (reference sequence).

V is TRBV9 and J is TRBJ1-1, with a tentative D call TRBD1 (5 bases). The ends were cut back, 0 bases at V and 1 base at J, with 7 bases in the middle. CDR1 SGDLS and CDR2 YYNGEE come from the germline V gene. The CDR3 has 14 residues. This CDR3 is CASSVGQQNTEAFF. The CDR3 DNA follows: TGTGCCAGCAGCGTAGGACAGCAGAACACTGAAGCTTTCTTT.

CDR3 DNA sequence: TGCAGCGGTCACAGGGGGCTGGAAACTGAAGCTTTCTTT. The encoded protein is CSGHRGLETEAFF. The rearrangement links TRBV29-1 to TRBJ1-1; 9 nucleotides match TRBD1. The germline gives CDR1 SQVTM, CDR2 ANQGSEA. The CDR3 is 13 amino acids. The trim removed 7 bases at V and 5 bases at J, leaving 8 bases unmatched.

V and J are TRBV4-3 and TRBJ1-5; tentative D call: TRBD1 (5 bases). With 0 bases removed from V and 10 bases from J, the gap between germline ends came to 13 bases. The CDR3 extends over 14 amino acids. Germline V lookup: CDR1 LGHNA, CDR2 YSLEER. The chain's CDR3 is CASSQDLVGPPQHF. DNA for the CDR3: TGCGCCAGCAGCCAAGATCTTGTGGGGCCTCCCCAGCATTTT.

The gene calls are TRBV5-1 and TRBJ2-1, with 7 bases matching TRBD1. This CDR3 is 19 amino acids long. Unmatched junction bases numbered 13, after V lost 1 base and J lost 0 bases. The germline V gene encodes CDR1 SGHRS and CDR2 YFSETQ. The CDR3 nucleotides are TGCGCCAGCAGCTTGAGTGGGACAGTTTATCGGGACTCCTACAATGAGCAGTTCTTC. Protein sequence: CASSLSGTVYRDSYNEQFF. Using reference TRBV5-1 and TRBJ2-1 for the parts outside the CDR3, the full variable domain is KAGVTQTPRYLIKTRGQQVTLSCSPISGHRSVSWYQQTPGQGLQFLFEYFSETQRNKGNFPGRFSGRQFSNSRSEMNVSTLELGDSALYLCASSLSGTVYRDSYNEQFFGPGTRLTVL.

V gene TRBV30 combines with J gene TRBJ2-4; D is unclear. Germline values: CDR1 GTSNPN, CDR2 SVGIG (reference sequence). The ends were cut back, 3 bases at V and 13 bases at J, with 25 bases in the middle. The CDR3 sequence is 15 residues long. In DNA form, the CDR3 reads TGTGCCTGGAGCCCTGATTCCGTTTACGTGGGTATCCAGTACTTC. Protein: CAWSPDSVYVGIQYF.

The chain is built from TRBV6-5 and TRBJ1-5; D perhaps matches TRBD1 (5 bases). Germline V gene data show CDR1 as MNHEY and CDR2 as SVGAGI. The V end lost 8 bases, the J end lost 5 bases, and 10 bases lay between the germline ends. The CDR3 is made up of 12 amino acids. CDR3 sequence: CASSGRDQPQHF. For the CDR3, the DNA is TGTGCCAGCTCGGGCAGGGATCAGCCCCAGCATTTT.

The V call is TRBV7-2, the J call TRBJ2-7; the match to TRBD2 covers 10 bases. The CDR3 covers 16 residues. After removal of 5 bases from V and 3 bases from J, the junction contained 10 bases not matched to a gene. Per the germline V gene, CDR1 is SGHTA and CDR2 is FQGNSA. The DNA for the CDR3 is TGTGCCAGCAGCGTCAGCGGGGGGGCCACAAGCTACGAGCAGTACTTC. It specifies CASSVSGGATSYEQYF.

The chain has TRBV5-8 and TRBJ1-5, with D possibly being TRBD1 (5 bases). V dropped 2 bases and J dropped 4 bases, with 10 bases sitting between them. Germline V lookup: CDR1 SGHTS, CDR2 YDEGEE. The length of the CDR3 is 14 residues. The CDR3 sequence: CASSFMGGNQPQHF. The DNA of the CDR3 is TGTGCCAGCAGCTTCATGGGGGGAAATCAGCCCCAGCATTTT.

The chain employs TRBV19 and TRBJ1-1; D possibly corresponds to TRBD1 (5 bases). The ends were cut back, 3 bases at V and 5 bases at J, with 13 bases in the middle. This CDR3 contains 14 residues. CDR1 and CDR2 from the germline V gene are LNHDA and SQIVND (reference sequence). CDR3 residues: CASSIQGIGTEAFF. CDR3 in DNA: TGTGCCAGTAGTATCCAGGGAATTGGGACTGAAGCTTTCTTT.

The J gene is TRBJ2-2, the V gene TRBV5-6; TRBD2 might be the D (6 bases). V shed 5 bases and J shed 7 bases, with 9 bases lying between them. CDR3 length: 12 residues. Germline CDR1 is SGHDT and CDR2 is YYEEEE. CDR3 bases: TGTGCCAGCAGATGGGGGGTCGGGGAGCTGTTTTTT. Protein: CASRWGVGELFF.

The gene calls are TRBV6-5 and TRBJ2-1; no firm D call. The CDR3 spans 14 residues. The germline V and J ends were trimmed by 8 bases and 7 bases, with 18 bases remaining between them. Germline V gene data show CDR1 as MNHEY and CDR2 as SVGAGI. The CDR3 nucleotides read TGTGCCAGCGTGAGTTCCGAACACGGGAATGAGCAGTTCTTC. Amino acids: CASVSSEHGNEQFF.

The J gene is TRBJ2-3, the V gene TRBV7-2, with 10 bases identical to TRBD1. Looked up from germline, CDR1 is SGHTA and CDR2 is FQGNSA. CDR3 size: 15 residues. With V trimmed by 4 bases and J by 1 base, 2 bases remained unmatched. The CDR3, as DNA: TGTGCCAGCAGCTCCGGACAGGGGGGCACAGATACGCAGTATTTT. Amino acid sequence: CASSSGQGGTDTQYF.

As for this clone: An end of the junction does not agree with germline; a read error may underlie this. The CDR3 nucleotides are TGTGCCTATGGCACAGGGACAGCCTTCTTC. Residues: CAYGTGTAFF. This sequence joins TRBV6-6 and TRBJ1-2; 7 positions match TRBD1. The CDR3 is made up of 10 amino acids. From germline, CDR1 is MNHNY and CDR2 SVGAGI (reference sequence).

This clone turned up a few times. This chain links TRBV6-5 with TRBJ1-6, with 7 bases lining up with TRBD1. The CDR3 contains 13 residues. The V and J ends lost 8 bases and 10 bases, in that order; junction bases with no gene match: 8. Per the germline V gene, CDR1 is MNHEY and CDR2 is SVGAGI. CDR3 amino acids: CASQGDPRSPLHF. The DNA for the CDR3 is TGTGCCAGCCAGGGGGATCCCCGGTCACCCCTCCACTTT.

The rearrangement uses TRBV7-8 and TRBJ1-1; D not resolved. The CDR3 spans 15 residues. Germline V CDR1 and CDR2: SGHVS, FQNEAQ. V gave up 1 base and J gave up 4 bases, with 13 bases separating them. CDR3 in DNA: TGTGCCAGCAGCTTAGATGCAGGAAGGCCCACTGAAGCTTTCTTT. Translated: CASSLDAGRPTEAFF.

The chain joins TRBV27 to TRBJ1-6; no definite D call. The length of the CDR3 is 14 residues. Trimming left V 6 bases short and J 9 bases short, with 15 bases between. Germline V gene sequence: CDR1 MNHEY, CDR2 SMNVEV (reference sequence). As DNA, the CDR3 is TGTGCCAGCAGAATAGCAGAGGCAGCTTCACCCCTCCACTTT. Its protein product is CASRIAEAASPLHF.

The chain has TRBV7-2 and TRBJ2-1; 10 nucleotides line up with TRBD2. There are 15 residues in the CDR3. Germline CDR1 and CDR2: SGHTA and FQGNSA. With V trimmed by 5 bases and J by 7 bases, 8 bases remained unmatched. For the CDR3, the DNA is TGTGCCAGCAGCCGCGTAGCGGGAGGTGTGAATGAGCAGTTCTTC. This encodes CASSRVAGGVNEQFF. The entire variable domain, with the rest obtained from reference TRBV7-2 and TRBJ2-1, is as follows: GAGVSQSPSNKVTEKGKDVELRCDPISGHTALYWYRQSLGQGLEFLIYFQGNSAPDKSGLPSDRFSAERTGGSVSTLTIQRTQQEDSAVYLCASSRVAGGVNEQFFGPGTRLTVL.

The chain carries TRBV6-2 or TRBV6-3 and TRBJ2-3; the match to TRBD1 covers 8 bases. This CDR3 spans 14 amino acids. Germline V gene lookup returns CDR1 MNHEY and CDR2 SVGEGT. CDR3: CATSGRGRTDTQYF. DNA of the CDR3: TGTGCGACCAGCGGCAGGGGGCGTACAGATACGCAGTATTTT.